The 5 T cell receptor beta chains listed next were all sequenced from one sample in a study of CD4 T cells in relation to SARS-CoV-2 and coronaviruses. Before the COVID-19 pandemic, during about 2011-2019, CD4+ T cells were taken from unexposed donors. After about 10 days of culture, CD4+ T cells were isolated. This table comes from immunoSEQ multiplex PCR, and its TCRdb copy is limited to in-frame clones, with some not included. The sample lists some 21,000 clones; about four fifths were seen once. Which antigens these TCRs recognize remains unknown. Sequencing was done on a sample of CD4+ T cells from PBMCs, cultured in vitro. These receptors were collected from a human donor in good health.

This chain uses TRBV24-1 with TRBJ2-1, with a possible D match to TRBD2 (6 bases). The CDR3 loop spans 17 amino acids. Trimming left V 1 base short and J 5 bases short, with 17 bases between. From germline, CDR1 is KGHDR and CDR2 SFDVKD. The CDR3 protein is CATSDLRQGGSNNEQFF. The CDR3 bases are TGTGCCACCAGTGATTTAAGGCAGGGAGGATCGAACAATGAGCAGTTCTTC.

This clone was found a few times. The chain carries TRBV5-4 and TRBJ2-5, with 7 bases lining up with TRBD2. Unmatched junction bases numbered 10, after V lost 4 bases and J lost 4 bases. Germline V gene sequence: CDR1 SGHNT, CDR2 YYREEE (reference sequence). This CDR3 is 15 amino acids long. CDR3 in amino acids: CASSNHLAGVETQYF. CDR3 sequence (DNA): TGTGCCAGCAGCAATCACCTTGCGGGAGTAGAGACCCAGTACTTC.

The V gene is TRBV4-2, the J gene TRBJ1-5; D unresolved. This CDR3 is 16 amino acids long. The V end was cut by 1 base, the J end by 0 bases, with 10 bases between. Germline V gene sequence: CDR1 LGHNA, CDR2 YNFKEQ. CDR3 protein: CASSQAAGDSNQPQHF. In DNA form, the CDR3 reads TGTGCCAGCAGCCAAGCGGCAGGAGATAGCAATCAGCCCCAGCATTTT.

This rearrangement joins TRBV19 to TRBJ1-3; D is undetermined. Germline CDR1 and CDR2: LNHDA and SQIVND (reference sequence). The V end was cut by 7 bases, the J end by 4 bases, with 8 bases between. The CDR3 length is 12 residues. CDR3: CASNIFGNTIYF. DNA for the CDR3: TGTGCCAGTAATATCTTCGGAAACACCATATATTTT.

A remark on this clone: One end of the junction is discordant with germline, which a read error may explain. Other nucleotide sequences from this sample produce the same CDR3. V is TRBV6-1 and J is TRBJ2-7; D is ambiguous. The CDR3 runs 15 residues. The germline V gene has CDR1 MNHNS and CDR2 SASEGT. The CDR3 spells CASSDWVEQPYEQYF. Written as DNA, the CDR3 is TGTGCCAGCAGTGATTGGGTGGAACAGCCCTACGAGCAGTACTTT.